This T cell receptor (beta chain) was sequenced in a study of T cells in Graves' hyperthyroidism and ophthalmopathy. This clonotype was recorded many times. In germline, CDR1 is SNHLY, CDR2 FYNNEI. CDR3 size: 15 residues. V lost 7 bases, J lost 3 bases, and 15 bases lay in between. Amplification of TCR beta CDR3 regions was performed using RNA transcripts as template. HTBI primers were the set used in a first-round RT-PCR of the TCR CDR3. TCRdb re-called the multiplex PCR reads with MiXCR, one entry per CDR3 protein. Altogether hundreds of thousands of distinct CDR3 sequences are present, roughly 15% being singletons, with the ten largest covering roughly a tenth.

The chain is built from TRBV2 and TRBJ1-4; D gene unclear. The sequenced sample was blood. This TCR was sampled from a woman younger than 30 with Graves' hyperthyroidism. The CDR3 loop is CASTPQSHANEKLFF. The CDR3 DNA sequence: TGTGCCAGCACCCCGCAGTCACACGCTAATGAAAAACTGTTTTTT.